This TCR beta chain appears in the sequencing data of a study of blood T cells in healthy people across ages. The wider study: Capture by template switching was about one barcoded beta molecule per two T cells. General study results and limits: It was held that diversity estimates obtained from one million T cells represented underestimates. Roughly linear age-related decline in beta diversity appeared, significant by age 40.

Germline V gene data show CDR1 as SGDLS and CDR2 as YYNGEE. The CDR3 runs to 14 residues. Trimming removed 0 bases at V and 5 bases at J, with 11 bases between. This clonotype was recorded a few times. Its matching antigen is unknown. With a J-beta primer mix and a sample-barcoded 5' primer, a second PCR ran about 7 to 12 cycles. The template-switch adaptor was a 5' adaptor with 12 random nucleotides. It tagged each cDNA molecule. TCRdb fed the 5' RACE reads into MiXCR, producing one record per CDR3 protein. The data show 910,000 or so distinct CDR3 sequences, with roughly half seen just once and 20% to 25% held by the top ten.

The sequence derives from a woman aged 55-69 years in good health. The V and J genes are TRBV9 and TRBJ1-2; unclear D gene. Input material: blood. CDR3: CASSVGETRYGYTF. The CDR3 DNA follows: TGTGCCAGCAGCGTAGGCGAGACGAGGTATGGCTACACCTTC.